Included here is one T cell receptor beta chain sequence, with context. Its antigen is not identified. Trimming pared 4 bases from V and 0 bases from J, leaving 13 bases between. The germline V gene encodes CDR1 MDHEN and CDR2 SYDVKM. The length of the CDR3 is 15 residues. This entry is derived from a study of early T cells in non-severe SARS-CoV-2 infection. The wider study: Alpha and beta chains were unpaired, from unsorted whole-blood bulk RNA.

Study-wide results and caveats: VDJdb matching favored anti-spike CD8 responses, missing private and CD4 specificities.

Individual cDNA molecules carried attached unique molecular identifiers. TCRdb re-called the 5' RACE reads through MiXCR, storing one row per CDR3 protein. Among 75,000 to 100,000 distinct CDR3 sequences, approximately 16% were seen once, and the ten largest hold roughly 1.2%. The sequenced sample consisted of whole blood. The receptor was isolated from an adult who was a healthcare worker with PCR-confirmed SARS-CoV-2 infection or an uninfected control (not recorded which). The V call is TRBV28, the J call TRBJ2-7, with D hard to call. The CDR3 sequence: CASSSLFGSSYEQYF. CDR3 sequence (DNA): TGTGCCAGCAGTTCCCTTTTCGGAAGCTCCTACGAGCAGTACTTC.